This T cell receptor beta chain came from a study of graft-versus-host responses after intestinal transplantation. Study-level points and caveats: GvH clone levels peaked in circulation, and this peak was associated with early post-transplant HvG declines.

Only in-frame clones appear in the TCRdb table, and some are missing; sequencing was by immunoSEQ multiplex PCR. The profile shows some 150,000 clones, about nine tenths of them singletons. Germline V gene data show CDR1 as SGHVS and CDR2 as FQNEAQ. Trimming left V 6 bases short and J 5 bases short, with 13 bases between. This CDR3 contains 13 residues. Turning to this clone: What it recognizes is unknown.

This specimen consisted of unstimulated CD4+ T cells sorted from spleen or lymph node cells, obtained before intestinal transplant. V is TRBV7-8 and J is TRBJ2-5; D not resolved. The receptor comes from a human donor who received an intestinal transplant. This CDR3 reads CASRMGLPETQYF. Written as DNA, the CDR3 is TGTGCCAGCAGGATGGGTCTCCCGGAGACCCAGTACTTC.